This TCR beta chain was retrieved from a study of control samples from healthy donors and cancer patients. Measured with immunoSEQ multiplex PCR; TCRdb has only the in-frame clones, and not every one. The sample gives 120,000 or so clones, around 92% of which show up once; approximately 0.58% is in the top ten. The CDR3 length is 12 residues. Germline V lookup: CDR1 SGHNT, CDR2 YENEEA. V shed 5 bases and J shed 6 bases, with 11 bases lying between them. The specimen sequenced was PBMCs. The chain carries TRBV11-3 and TRBJ2-7; no clear D gene. The receptor was derived from a man older than 75 with head and neck cancer. The CDR3 region has the DNA TGTGCCAGCAGCGAAGACGGTCTCGAGCAGTACTTC. As protein: CASSEDGLEQYF. The variable domain in full, with the rest retrieved from reference TRBV11-3 and TRBJ2-7, is EAGVVQSPRYKIIEKKQPVAFWCNPISGHNTLYWYLQNLGQGPELLIRYENEEAVDDSQLPKDRFSAERLKGVDSTLKIQPAELGDSAVYLCASSEDGLEQYFGPGTRLTVT.